These T cell receptor beta chains were read from a single sample in a study of T-cell memory formation after mild COVID-19. TCRdb passed the 5' RACE reads through MiXCR, listing each CDR3 protein once. The sample carries some 320,000 distinct CDR3 sequences, more than 15% recorded once. The sequencing sample was made of PBMCs or a T cell subset sorted from them (not recorded which). All receptors derive from a man aged 18 to 30 who had mild COVID-19 (a few samples of this study predate the infection). Cell type and time point are not known. The CDR3 runs from the conserved cysteine through the conserved F or W. A D gene is named only where the DNA matches it firmly. Size is omitted from some rows. Given values are once, few, many or a class for expanded clones.

size: .
V: TRBV7-2
J: TRBJ2-3
D: TRBD2
CDR3: CASSPPGAGGRGQYF
DNA: TGTGCCAGCAGCCCCCCAGGAGCGGGGGGGCGGGGGCAGTATTTT

size: .
V: TRBV29-1
J: TRBJ1-1
D: .
CDR3: CSVRLLGDIMNTEAFF
DNA: TGCAGCGTAAGGCTCCTGGGGGACATCATGAACACTGAAGCTTTCTTT

size: .
V: TRBV21-1
J: TRBJ1-2
D: .
CDR3: CASSFLAGVYGYTF
DNA: TGTGCCAGCAGTTTTTTAGCCGGGGTCTATGGCTACACCTTC

size: few
V: TRBV7-7
J: TRBJ1-4
D: .
CDR3: CASSLALGEKLFF
DNA: TGTGCCAGCAGCTTAGCGTTAGGGGAAAAACTGTTTTTT

size: many
V: TRBV5-1
J: TRBJ2-1
D: TRBD2
CDR3: CASSTLLAGGVDEQFF
DNA: TGCGCCAGCAGCACTCTACTAGCGGGGGGTGTCGATGAGCAGTTCTTC

size: few
V: TRBV6-2/TRBV6-3
J: TRBJ1-2
D: .
CDR3: CASSYSERRYGYTF
DNA: TGTGCCAGCAGTTACTCAGAGAGACGCTATGGCTACACCTTC

size: few
V: TRBV5-1
J: TRBJ2-5
D: .
CDR3: CASSFGPGRLQETQYF
DNA: TGCGCCAGCAGTTTCGGGCCGGGACGGCTTCAAGAGACCCAGTACTTC

size: few
V: TRBV6-5
J: TRBJ1-1
D: .
CDR3: CASRRGTEAFF
DNA: TGTGCCAGCAGAAGGGGAACTGAAGCTTTCTTT

size: few
V: TRBV7-9
J: TRBJ2-3
D: .
CDR3: CASSSLWGAGDTQYF
DNA: TGTGCCAGCAGCTCTCTATGGGGGGCAGGAGATACGCAGTATTTT

size: few
V: TRBV2
J: TRBJ2-7
D: TRBD2
CDR3: CASNLAGSYEQYF
DNA: TGTGCCAGCAATTTAGCGGGCTCCTACGAGCAGTACTTC

size: many
V: TRBV5-1
J: TRBJ2-2
D: .
CDR3: CASSAGSTTGELFF
DNA: TGCGCCAGCAGCGCCGGGTCTACCACCGGGGAGCTGTTTTTT

size: many
V: TRBV4-3
J: TRBJ2-3
D: .
CDR3: CASSQAPRASTDTQYF
DNA: TGCGCCAGCAGCCAAGCGCCTAGGGCCAGCACAGATACGCAGTATTTT

size: .
V: TRBV5-6
J: TRBJ2-3
D: .
CDR3: CASSPVGREDTQYF
DNA: TGTGCCAGCAGCCCGGTGGGGCGGGAAGATACGCAGTATTTT

size: few
V: TRBV5-1
J: TRBJ2-1
D: .
CDR3: CASAKDRTYNEQFF
DNA: TGCGCCAGCGCAAAGGATAGGACTTACAATGAGCAGTTCTTC

size: .
V: TRBV20-1
J: TRBJ2-1
D: .
CDR3: CSASDPGLATYNEQFF
DNA: TGCAGTGCTAGCGATCCCGGCCTTGCCACCTACAATGAGCAGTTCTTC

size: few
V: TRBV7-2
J: TRBJ1-5
D: .
CDR3: CASSTGSGGYQPQHF
DNA: TGTGCCAGCAGCACCGGGAGCGGGGGGTATCAGCCCCAGCATTTT

size: .
V: TRBV20-1
J: TRBJ1-1
D: .
CDR3: CSAGAPSNTEAFF
DNA: TGCAGTGCTGGGGCCCCCTCGAACACTGAAGCTTTCTTT

size: .
V: TRBV6-1
J: TRBJ1-2
D: .
CDR3: CASSVTSIGRNYGYTF
DNA: TGTGCCAGCAGTGTTACCTCGATCGGACGTAACTATGGCTACACCTTC

size: .
V: TRBV12-3/TRBV12-4
J: TRBJ2-1
D: .
CDR3: CASRQRGNEQFF
DNA: TGTGCCAGCCGTCAGAGGGGCAATGAGCAGTTCTTC

size: .
V: TRBV29-1
J: TRBJ2-7
D: TRBD1
CDR3: CSVEDQTGLDYEQYF
DNA: TGCAGCGTTGAAGATCAGACAGGGTTGGACTACGAGCAGTACTTC

size: few
V: TRBV27
J: TRBJ1-2
D: .
CDR3: CASSLVFGTDYGYTF
DNA: TGTGCCAGCAGTTTAGTATTTGGGACGGACTATGGCTACACCTTC

size: many
V: TRBV12-3/TRBV12-4
J: TRBJ2-2
D: .
CDR3: CASSLSHSTGELFF
DNA: TGTGCCAGCAGTTTAAGCCATTCCACCGGGGAGCTGTTTTTT

size: .
V: TRBV11-1
J: TRBJ2-7
D: TRBD1
CDR3: CASSKLTGTGYEQYF
DNA: TGTGCCAGCAGCAAACTCACCGGGACAGGGTACGAGCAGTACTTC

size: .
V: TRBV7-2
J: TRBJ2-2
D: .
CDR3: CASSVANTGELFF
DNA: TGTGCCAGCAGCGTCGCGAACACCGGGGAGCTGTTTTTT

size: many
V: TRBV11-2
J: TRBJ2-7
D: .
CDR3: CASSTQATYEQYF
DNA: TGTGCCAGCAGCACACAGGCGACCTACGAGCAGTACTTC

size: few
V: TRBV7-2
J: TRBJ2-7
D: .
CDR3: CASSGWVGEQYF
DNA: TGTGCCAGCAGTGGGTGGGTCGGCGAGCAGTACTTC

size: .
V: TRBV6-2/TRBV6-3
J: TRBJ2-5
D: .
CDR3: CASSYAGAGATQYF
DNA: TGTGCCAGCAGTTACGCGGGGGCCGGTGCGACCCAGTACTTC

size: .
V: TRBV12-3/TRBV12-4
J: TRBJ2-1
D: .
CDR3: CASTLRGDNEQFF
DNA: TGTGCCAGCACGTTGAGGGGGGACAATGAGCAGTTCTTC

size: few
V: TRBV6-4
J: TRBJ2-2
D: .
CDR3: CASSGQGGVNTGELFF
DNA: TGTGCCAGCAGTGGTCAGGGGGGTGTGAACACCGGGGAGCTGTTTTTT

size: few
V: TRBV12-5
J: TRBJ2-5
D: .
CDR3: CASATGNGVVQYF
DNA: TGTGCTAGCGCCACAGGGAACGGGGTGGTCCAGTACTTC

size: .
V: TRBV7-2
J: TRBJ2-5
D: .
CDR3: CASGTGWTDQETQYF
DNA: TGTGCCAGCGGCACTGGCTGGACAGATCAAGAGACCCAGTACTTC

size: few
V: TRBV10-2
J: TRBJ2-3
D: TRBD2
CDR3: CAITPTSGGPLHSGTQYF
DNA: TGCGCCATCACCCCGACTAGCGGGGGCCCCTTACACAGTGGTACGCAGTATTTT

size: .
V: TRBV30
J: TRBJ2-5
D: .
CDR3: CAWTWRLAETQYF
DNA: TGTGCCTGGACCTGGCGGCTAGCGGAGACCCAGTACTTC

size: few
V: TRBV10-3
J: TRBJ1-1
D: .
CDR3: CAISEQGGTEAFF
DNA: TGTGCCATCAGTGAGCAGGGCGGCACTGAAGCTTTCTTT

size: few
V: TRBV14
J: TRBJ1-1
D: .
CDR3: CASSQASEAFF
DNA: TGTGCCAGCAGCCAGGCAAGTGAAGCTTTCTTT

size: few
V: TRBV12-3/TRBV12-4
J: TRBJ1-1
D: .
CDR3: CASSLWTHTEAFF
DNA: TGTGCCAGCAGTTTATGGACCCACACTGAAGCTTTCTTT

size: .
V: TRBV2
J: TRBJ1-5
D: .
CDR3: CASAREGLGQPQHF
DNA: TGTGCCAGCGCTCGTGAAGGATTGGGACAGCCCCAGCATTTT

size: .
V: TRBV7-3
J: TRBJ2-1
D: TRBD2
CDR3: CATAPSGDHNEQFF
DNA: TGTGCCACCGCGCCTAGCGGGGATCACAATGAGCAGTTCTTC

size: .
V: TRBV19
J: TRBJ1-6
D: .
CDR3: CASSVQGRNSPLHF
DNA: TGTGCCAGTTCGGTGCAGGGACGTAATTCACCCCTCCACTTT

size: .
V: TRBV4-1
J: TRBJ2-2
D: TRBD1
CDR3: CASSRRDSDANTGELFF
DNA: TGCGCCAGCAGCCGTCGGGACAGCGACGCGAACACCGGGGAGCTGTTTTTT

size: few
V: TRBV29-1
J: TRBJ2-5
D: .
CDR3: CSATRDKGLWGETQYF
DNA: TGCAGCGCCACCCGGGACAAGGGCCTATGGGGAGAGACCCAGTACTTC

size: .
V: TRBV3-1
J: TRBJ2-3
D: .
CDR3: CASSRGAGRTDTQYF
DNA: TGTGCCAGCAGCCGCGGTGCGGGACGCACAGATACGCAGTATTTT

size: many
V: TRBV12-3/TRBV12-4
J: TRBJ1-1
D: .
CDR3: CASSPLNTEAFF
DNA: TGTGCCAGCAGTCCACTGAACACTGAAGCTTTCTTT

size: few
V: TRBV7-3
J: TRBJ2-2
D: TRBD2
CDR3: CASSNRGGTGELFF
DNA: TGTGCCAGCAGCAATCGGGGGGGCACCGGGGAGCTGTTTTTT

size: .
V: TRBV4-3
J: TRBJ1-2
D: .
CDR3: CASSPNEQGIYGYTF
DNA: TGCGCCAGCAGCCCAAACGAACAGGGAATCTATGGCTACACCTTC

size: .
V: TRBV3-1
J: TRBJ1-5
D: .
CDR3: CASSPAGVSNQPQHF
DNA: TGTGCCAGCAGCCCCGCGGGGGTTAGCAATCAGCCCCAGCATTTT

size: few
V: TRBV11-2
J: TRBJ2-1
D: TRBD2
CDR3: CASTPWGREGNEQFF
DNA: TGTGCCAGCACCCCATGGGGAAGGGAGGGCAATGAGCAGTTCTTC

size: few
V: TRBV28
J: TRBJ2-2
D: .
CDR3: CASISRTGELFF
DNA: TGTGCCAGCATTTCGCGGACCGGGGAGCTGTTTTTT

size: many
V: TRBV3-1
J: TRBJ2-3
D: .
CDR3: CASSQGGADTQYF
DNA: TGTGCCAGCAGCCAGGGGGGCGCCGATACGCAGTATTTT

size: few
V: TRBV5-1
J: TRBJ1-2
D: TRBD1
CDR3: CASRTGGVNYGYTF
DNA: TGCGCCAGCAGGACAGGGGGCGTGAACTATGGCTACACCTTC

size: few
V: TRBV29-1
J: TRBJ2-1
D: .
CDR3: CSVYELSYNEQFF
DNA: TGCAGCGTGTACGAGCTTTCCTACAATGAGCAGTTCTTC

size: few
V: TRBV28
J: TRBJ2-2
D: TRBD1
CDR3: CASSPTGLTSDTGELFF
DNA: TGTGCCAGCAGTCCGACAGGGTTGACGTCGGACACCGGGGAGCTGTTTTTT

size: .
V: TRBV24-1
J: TRBJ2-1
D: .
CDR3: CATRGVGFF
DNA: TGTGCCACCAGAGGGGTCGGGTTCTTC

size: few
V: TRBV4-3
J: TRBJ1-1
D: TRBD1
CDR3: CASSQEGTGDVKAFF
DNA: TGCGCCAGCAGCCAAGAGGGGACAGGGGACGTAAAAGCTTTCTTT

size: few
V: TRBV3-1
J: TRBJ2-3
D: TRBD2
CDR3: CASSQTAGGTDTQYF
DNA: TGTGCCAGCAGCCAAACGGCGGGGGGCACAGATACGCAGTATTTT